The 16 T cell receptor beta chains below all came from one sample that was sequenced in a study of molecular identifiers for immune sequencing clone quantification (dated by TCRdb to 2016 to 2018). Library generation was performed with PCR. The listed sequencing device is NextSeq 500. The public reads were reprocessed in TCRdb via fastp at Q25 and MiXCR, keeping in-frame beta chains. Each entry merges the rows of one CDR3 protein and shows their most common DNA and genes. This sample lists about half a million distinct CDR3 sequences; 25% were detected once. 0.76% of the sample is held by the ten biggest clonotypes. Sample: naive CD8+ T cells from blood, with Jurkat cell RNA spiked in. This specimen's cell subset or site label, per the study, means: FACS-sorted CD8+CD4-CCR7+CD45RA+ naive T cells. These receptors all stem from a human donor in good health. Some libraries in this study had Jurkat cell RNA spiked in.

The gene calls are TRBV21-1 and TRBJ2-5; the table names TRBD1, a call not compared with the DNA. TRBV21-1 corresponds to a pseudogene. The CDR3 is made up of 16 amino acids. CDR3: CASSNTTGPSTVAQYF. Written as DNA, the CDR3 is TGTGCCAGCAGCAATACCACGGGACCGTCCACGGTGGCCCAGTACTTC.

To note about this clonotype: A much larger clone is a single base away; this may be a read error. This rearrangement joins TRBV7-9 to TRBJ2-7; D unresolved. Germline CDR1 SEHNR, CDR2 FQNEAQ (reference sequence). V dropped 5 bases and J dropped 3 bases, with 14 bases sitting between them. The CDR3 loop spans 14 amino acids. The CDR3 DNA is TGTGCCAGCAGCCTTCTAGTGCCGAACTACGAGCAGTACTTC. As protein: CASSLLVPNYEQYF.

The chain recombines TRBV7-9 with TRBJ1-2; D unresolved. The V end was cut by 5 bases, the J end by 3 bases, with 13 bases between. Germline V gives CDR1 SEHNR, CDR2 FQNEAQ (reference sequence). This CDR3 has 14 residues. The CDR3 reads CASSQLVKDYGYTF. The CDR3 bases are TGTGCCAGCAGCCAATTGGTGAAGGACTATGGCTACACCTTC.

This clonotype has only one observation. It may be a read error: a sequence one base away is much more abundant. The rearrangement links TRBV7-6 to TRBJ2-3, with 7 nucleotides matching TRBD2. Germline-derived CDR1 and CDR2 are SGHVS and FNYEAQ. This CDR3 is built from 16 residues. The CDR3 DNA sequence: TGTGCCAGCAGCCTCCTCTCAGCGGGGAGCACAGCTACGCAGTATTTT. It is translated as CASSLLSAGSTATQYF.

The chain employs TRBV12-5 and TRBJ2-5; D ambiguous. CDR1 LGHNT and CDR2 FRNRAP come from the germline V gene. The length of the CDR3 is 13 residues. Trimming took off 7 bases at V and 2 bases at J, with 11 bases between the two ends. In DNA, the CDR3 is TGTGCTAGTGCGGCGGAGTCACAAGAGACCCAGTACTTC. This gives the protein CASAAESQETQYF.

This clonotype was picked up a small number of times. The J gene is TRBJ2-4, the V gene TRBV19; TRBD2 is a possible D gene (7 bases). Deletions cut 3 bases from V and 0 bases from J, with 9 bases between. The CDR3 spans 15 residues. The germline V gene has CDR1 LNHDA and CDR2 SQIVND (reference sequence). CDR3 residues: CASSMGGRAKNIQYF. CDR3 in DNA: TGTGCCAGTAGTATGGGGGGGCGAGCCAAAAACATTCAGTACTTC. Combining the CDR3 with reference TRBV19 and TRBJ2-4 gives the whole variable domain DGGITQSPKYLFRKEGQNVTLSCEQNLNHDAMYWYRQDPGQGLRLIYYSQIVNDFQKGDIAEGYSVSREKKESFPLTVTSAQKNPTAFYLCASSMGGRAKNIQYFGAGTRLSVL.

This clonotype has at least ten counts. The CDR3 sequence is CSGAGQGVTEAFF. Written as DNA, the CDR3 is TGCAGCGGAGCCGGACAGGGGGTCACTGAAGCTTTCTTT. The chain joins TRBV29-1 to TRBJ1-1; 10 nucleotides match TRBD1. Germline lookup yields CDR1 SQVTM and CDR2 ANQGSEA. V shed 7 bases, J shed 4 bases, and the junction held 6 bases outside the gene matches. The CDR3 totals 13 residues.

This clonotype was recorded a few times. The rearrangement joins TRBV30 to TRBJ2-7; TRBD2 might be the D (6 bases). The CDR3 covers 13 residues. V gave up 4 bases and J gave up 8 bases, with 18 bases separating them. Germline CDR1 reads GTSNPN; CDR2 reads SVGIG (reference sequence). CDR3 sequence (DNA): TGTGCCTGGAACGTGGGGGACTTGAAGAAGCAGTACTTC. This gives the protein CAWNVGDLKKQYF.

Notes on this clonotype: This may be a read error: a much more frequent sequence differs by one nucleotide. The chain uses TRBV28 and TRBJ2-3; 7 bases are shared with TRBD1. V lost 6 bases, J lost 1 base, and 10 bases stayed unmatched. The CDR3 has 16 residues. Germline CDR1 is MDHEN and CDR2 is SYDVKM. This CDR3 reads CASRPPRDSRTDTQYF. CDR3 coding DNA: TGTGCCAGCAGGCCCCCCCGGGACAGCCGCACAGATACGCAGTATTTT.

This clonotype was recorded a few times. The chain uses TRBV7-9 and TRBJ2-7; TRBD1 matches 8 bases. This CDR3 is built from 14 residues. The V and J ends lost 3 bases and 12 bases, in that order; junction bases with no gene match: 13. CDR1 is SEHNR and CDR2 is FQNEAQ in the germline V gene (reference sequence). The CDR3 spells CASSLGADRANWYF. CDR3 nucleotide sequence: TGTGCCAGCAGCTTGGGAGCGGACAGGGCGAACTGGTACTTC.

This chain connects TRBV4-1 to TRBJ2-7; a possible D gene is TRBD1 (5 bases). CDR3 length: 13 amino acids. Trimming removed 2 bases from V and 7 bases from J, with 12 bases in between. Germline V gene sequence: CDR1 MGHRA, CDR2 YSYEKL. The CDR3 DNA follows: TGCGCCAGCAGCCAACTCAGGACATTTGAGCAGTACTTC. It is translated as CASSQLRTFEQYF.

The V call is TRBV4-3, the J call TRBJ1-2; 7 nucleotides match TRBD1. Trimming took 0 bases from V and 1 from J; bases not matched to a gene: 11. This CDR3 has 18 residues. Germline loops: CDR1 LGHNA, CDR2 YSLEER. The CDR3 region is CASSQEIVGTAVNYGYTF. CDR3 coding DNA: TGCGCCAGCAGCCAAGAAATAGTCGGGACAGCGGTTAACTATGGCTACACCTTC.

This clonotype was seen a few times. The chain links TRBV6-2 or TRBV6-3 to TRBJ2-5; D unresolved. Trimming removed 6 bases from V and 5 bases from J, with 19 bases in between. The CDR3 spans 15 residues. Germline CDR1 reads MNHEY; CDR2 reads SVGEGT. This CDR3 reads CASSIGPGTKETQYF. The DNA of the CDR3 is TGTGCCAGCAGCATTGGACCCGGAACGAAGGAGACCCAGTACTTC.

This clonotype was seen ten or more times. The chain employs TRBV28 and TRBJ2-3, with D perhaps being TRBD1 or TRBD2 (5 bases each). Germline CDR1 is MDHEN and CDR2 is SYDVKM. With 5 bases removed from V and 4 bases from J, the gap between germline ends came to 16 bases. This CDR3 spans 15 amino acids. The CDR3 loop is CASSPLPGAADTQYF. In DNA form, the CDR3 reads TGTGCCAGCAGTCCCCTTCCCGGGGCCGCAGATACGCAGTATTTT.

This clonotype was recorded many times. V gene TRBV5-1 combines with J gene TRBJ2-7; TRBD1 matches 7 bases. The CDR3 is made up of 13 amino acids. The germline V gene encodes CDR1 SGHRS and CDR2 YFSETQ. J gave up 2 bases and V 3 bases, and 2 bases lay outside the gene matches. This chain's CDR3 is CASSWGTAYEQYF. The DNA for the CDR3 is TGCGCCAGCAGCTGGGGGACAGCCTACGAGCAGTACTTC.

This clonotype was seen only a few times. The genes are TRBV6-1 and TRBJ2-7, with 7 bases that match TRBD1. This CDR3 region has 15 residues. The J segment lost 5 bases and the V segment lost 4 bases, leaving 11 bases of the junction unmatched. Germline V gene sequence: CDR1 MNHNS, CDR2 SASEGT. For the CDR3, the DNA is TGTGCCAGCAGTGCCCCGACAGGGAGCTGGGACGAGCAGTACTTC. Its protein is CASSAPTGSWDEQYF.